Presented here are 10 T cell receptor beta chains from one specimen sequenced in a study of cytomegalovirus exposure and HLA in healthy donors. PCR used 60 Vbeta primers and 13 Jbeta primers. The assay was immunoSEQ multiplex PCR, and TCRdb's table has in-frame clones only and misses some. The table lists roughly 180,000 clones, 85% of them singletons. Source material: PBMCs. The receptor set was obtained from a boy younger than 10 in good health and CMV-seronegative.

Notes on this clone: A junction end diverges from the germline sequence, so it may reflect a read error. The chain combines TRBV6-5 with TRBJ2-1, with 7 bases lining up with TRBD2. CDR3 length equals 11 residues. Germline CDR1 is MNHEY and CDR2 is SVGAGI. CDR3 region: CASSERGEWLF. The CDR3 bases are TGTGCCAGCAGTGAACGGGGGGAGTGGCTCTTC.

This clone was observed a few times. This chain connects TRBV6-1 to TRBJ1-1, with TRBD1 as a possible D gene (5 bases). CDR3 length: 16 residues. Trimming took off 0 bases at V and 5 bases at J, with 16 bases between the two ends. Germline V lookup: CDR1 MNHNS, CDR2 SASEGT. This CDR3 reads CASSEAKGTGGTEAFF. DNA of the CDR3: TGTGCCAGCAGTGAAGCGAAAGGGACCGGGGGAACTGAAGCTTTCTTT.

Only a few counts were recorded for this clone. J is TRBJ1-5 and V is TRBV19, with D perhaps matching TRBD1 (5 bases). CDR1 and CDR2 from the germline V gene are LNHDA and SQIVND (reference sequence). V was cut by 5 bases and J by 4 bases, with 9 bases left in between. The CDR3 has 13 residues. The CDR3 loop reads CASSAGLNQPQHF. The CDR3 DNA reads TGTGCCAGTAGTGCAGGGTTAAATCAGCCCCAGCATTTT.

This rearrangement joins TRBV6-5 to TRBJ1-2, with 10 nucleotides matching TRBD1. This CDR3 has 16 amino acids. In germline, CDR1 is MNHEY, CDR2 SVGAGI. V gave up 0 bases and J gave up 4 bases; unmatched junction bases: 5. The CDR3 sequence: CASSYSGQGNPYGYTF. The DNA for the CDR3 is TGTGCCAGCAGTTACTCGGGACAGGGGAACCCCTATGGCTACACCTTC.

V gene TRBV4-2 combines with J gene TRBJ1-4; TRBD1 matches at 8 bases. Germline loops: CDR1 LGHNA, CDR2 YNFKEQ. The CDR3 is 16 amino acids. V shed 4 bases and J 4 bases; nucleotides not matched to a gene: 8. The CDR3 reads CASSRGPGTGNEKLFF. The CDR3 DNA sequence: TGTGCCAGCAGCCGGGGCCCCGGGACAGGTAATGAAAAACTGTTTTTT.

The chain couples TRBV21-1 to TRBJ1-6. TRBV21-1 is designated a pseudogene. There are 16 residues in the CDR3. The CDR3 region has the DNA TGTGCCAGCAGCCAGAACTGCTCGGGGAATAATTCACCCCTCCACTTT. This sequence encodes CASSQNCSGNNSPLHF.

The chain links TRBV28 to TRBJ2-2, with 14 bases that match TRBD2. Germline V gene sequence: CDR1 MDHEN, CDR2 SYDVKM. The CDR3 has 18 amino acids. The ends lost 2 bases at V and 1 base at J; junction bases unmatched: 3. The chain's CDR3 is CASSLSGLAGGNTGELFF. The CDR3, as DNA: TGTGCCAGCAGTTTAAGTGGACTAGCGGGGGGGAACACCGGGGAGCTGTTTTTT.

V is TRBV7-9 and J is TRBJ2-3; 11 nucleotides align to TRBD2. The CDR3 extends over 15 amino acids. The V segment lost 6 bases and the J segment 4 bases; nucleotides outside the gene matches: 6. Germline V gene data show CDR1 as SEHNR and CDR2 as FQNEAQ (reference sequence). CDR3 nucleotide sequence: TGTGCCAGCAGGGTAGCGGGAGGGCCTTCAGATACGCAGTATTTT. This encodes CASRVAGGPSDTQYF.

The V call is TRBV15, the J call TRBJ2-4; D possibly corresponds to TRBD2 (6 bases). The germline V gene encodes CDR1 LNHNV and CDR2 YYDKDF (reference sequence). The CDR3 consists of 20 residues. V dropped 5 bases and J dropped 6 bases, with 32 bases sitting between them. Here the CDR3 DNA reads TGTGCCACCAGCCCCCTGGGGAGGATGGCAACCCGCAAAGAGGGAAACATTCAGTACTTC. This codes for CATSPLGRMATRKEGNIQYF.

The chain couples TRBV7-8 to TRBJ1-5, with TRBD1 identical over 10 bases. The CDR3 sequence is 16 residues long. J lost 4 bases, V lost 1 base, and 4 bases had no gene match. Germline V gene sequence: CDR1 SGHVS, CDR2 FQNEAQ. CDR3 sequence reads: CASSLERTGGNQPQHF. CDR3 DNA sequence: TGTGCCAGCAGCTTAGAACGGACAGGGGGGAATCAGCCCCAGCATTTT. Full variable domain (remainder filled in from reference TRBV7-8 and TRBJ1-5): GAGVSQSPRYKVAKRGQDVALRCDPISGHVSLFWYQQALGQGPEFLTYFQNEAQLDKSGLPSDRFFAERPEGSVSTLKIQRTQQEDSAVYLCASSLERTGGNQPQHFGDGTRLSIL.